Presented here are 26 T cell receptor beta chains from one specimen sequenced in a study of blood T cell repertoires in COVID-19. Using immunoSEQ multiplex PCR, the repertoire was profiled, and TCRdb retains in-frame clones only, with some absent. The sample lists more than 300,000 clones; about nine tenths were seen once. Input material: PBMCs or T cells enriched from blood (not recorded which). The receptors were gathered from a young man who had recovered from COVID-19.

This chain connects TRBV5-1 to TRBJ2-5; D remains ambiguous. V lost 4 bases and J lost 1, with 8 bases in between. CDR1 and CDR2 (germline): SGHRS, YFSETQ. The CDR3 length is 13 residues. This chain's CDR3 is CASSPTPQETQYF. CDR3 bases: TGCGCCAGCAGCCCGACTCCCCAAGAGACCCAGTACTTC. Full variable domain (rest looked up from reference TRBV5-1 and TRBJ2-5): KAGVTQTPRYLIKTRGQQVTLSCSPISGHRSVSWYQQTPGQGLQFLFEYFSETQRNKGNFPGRFSGRQFSNSRSEMNVSTLELGDSALYLCASSPTPQETQYFGPGTRLLVL.

The count of this clone is one. This chain links TRBV20-1 with TRBJ2-1, with D perhaps TRBD2 (5 bases). This CDR3 has 15 amino acids. Germline V gene sequence: CDR1 DFQATT, CDR2 SNEGSKA (reference sequence). Trimming shortened V by 3 bases and J by 1 base, and 13 bases separated the two germline ends. DNA for the CDR3: TGCAGTGCTAGTGGGCGGCGACTATCCTACAATGAGCAGTTCTTC. Protein product: CSASGRRLSYNEQFF.

The J gene is TRBJ1-1, the V gene TRBV7-6; perhaps TRBD1 as D (6 bases). Germline V gene lookup returns CDR1 SGHVS and CDR2 FNYEAQ. This CDR3 region has 15 residues. V was pared by 5 bases and J by 0 bases, with 13 bases between. The CDR3 is CASSPLGDMNTEAFF. CDR3 nucleotides: TGTGCCAGCAGCCCCCTCGGGGACATGAACACTGAAGCTTTCTTT.

The CDR3 nucleotides read TGCAGCGTTGCGAACAGAGAAGGAAACACCATATATTTT. Protein: CSVANREGNTIYF. The chain carries TRBV29-1 and TRBJ1-3; the D is unclear. This CDR3 has 13 amino acids. Germline CDR1 and CDR2: SQVTM and ANQGSEA. V dropped 4 bases and J dropped 4 bases, with 11 bases sitting between them.

This clone has a handful of counts. The chain joins TRBV4-1 to TRBJ1-6, with 9 bases identical to TRBD1. V was clipped by 3 bases and J by 5 bases; unmatched bases: 2. This CDR3 region has 15 residues. The germline V gene encodes CDR1 MGHRA and CDR2 YSYEKL. Here the CDR3 reads CASSQGTGNNSPLHF. The DNA for the CDR3 is TGCGCCAGCAGCCAGGGGACAGGGAATAATTCACCCCTCCACTTT.

V gene TRBV9 combines with J gene TRBJ1-6; 9 positions agree with TRBD1. This CDR3 is 17 amino acids long. V gave up 3 bases and J gave up 7 bases; unmatched junction bases: 11. The V gene's germline CDR1 is SGDLS and CDR2 YYNGEE. The CDR3 DNA is TGTGCCAGCAGCGCGGGACAGGGAAGTTTCAGGAATTCACCCCTCCACTTT. It encodes CASSAGQGSFRNSPLHF.

This clone was detected once. This chain joins TRBV9 and TRBJ1-2, with D possibly being TRBD1 (6 bases). This CDR3 has 18 residues. V was clipped by 0 bases and J by 7 bases, with 25 bases between them. From germline, CDR1 is SGDLS and CDR2 YYNGEE. The CDR3 bases are TGTGCCAGCAGCGTAGCCCCGGGCTCAGGGGCCCCTTCGGGTGGCTACACCTTC. Its translation is CASSVAPGSGAPSGGYTF.

V is TRBV19 and J is TRBJ1-3; D ambiguous. This CDR3 region has 13 residues. The germline V gene encodes CDR1 LNHDA and CDR2 SQIVND (reference sequence). V was shortened by 4 bases and J by 5 bases, with 9 bases between the two germline ends. The CDR3 DNA reads as TGTGCCAGTAGTACTCAGGAACGAAACACCATATATTTT. Translating it yields CASSTQERNTIYF.

The V call is TRBV6-6, the J call TRBJ2-3; the D gene is possibly TRBD2 (5 bases). Trimming shortened V by 9 bases and J by 4 bases, and 17 bases separated the two germline ends. Germline V CDR1 and CDR2: MNHNY, SVGAGI (reference sequence). This CDR3 contains 14 residues. DNA of the CDR3: TGTGCCAGTCTCGAGGGTAGATCGGCAGATACGCAGTATTTT. It codes for CASLEGRSADTQYF.

The count of this clone is one. The chain uses TRBV21-1 and TRBJ2-7; the table's D call, TRBD2, has no DNA check behind it. TRBV21-1 has pseudogene status. The CDR3 consists of 16 residues. The CDR3 reads CASIAALAGESYEQYF. CDR3 nucleotide sequence: TGTGCCAGCATCGCCGCCCTAGCGGGGGAGTCCTACGAGCAGTACTTC.

A few counts support this clone. V usage is TRBV6-5 and J usage is TRBJ2-3; 10 nucleotides align to TRBD2. The CDR3 spans 15 residues. Per the germline V gene, CDR1 is MNHEY and CDR2 is SVGAGI. Trimming at V came to 4 bases and at J to 3 bases, leaving 4 bases not matched to a gene. CDR3 in amino acids: CASSSLAGVTDTQYF. DNA for the CDR3: TGTGCCAGCAGTTCTCTAGCGGGGGTGACAGATACGCAGTATTTT.

The chain links TRBV5-1 to TRBJ2-2; no firm D call. Germline loops: CDR1 SGHRS, CDR2 YFSETQ. The CDR3 sequence is 15 residues long. V was pared by 5 bases and J by 1 base, with 12 bases between. CDR3 in amino acids: CASREWQENTGELFF. The CDR3 DNA follows: TGCGCCAGCAGAGAGTGGCAGGAGAACACCGGGGAGCTGTTTTTT.

This clone has just one count. V is TRBV4-1 and J is TRBJ2-5, with 8 bases lining up with TRBD1. CDR3 length: 15 amino acids. V was pared by 4 bases and J by 2 bases, with 6 bases of the junction left unmatched. The germline gives CDR1 MGHRA, CDR2 YSYEKL. The CDR3 is CASSRLGTGQETQYF. CDR3 nucleotide sequence: TGCGCCAGCAGCCGCCTCGGGACAGGTCAAGAGACCCAGTACTTC.

The chain combines TRBV2 with TRBJ2-5, with 13 bases that match TRBD2. V shed 3 bases and J 6 bases; nucleotides not matched to a gene: 10. The length of the CDR3 is 17 residues. Germline CDR1 reads SNHLY; CDR2 reads FYNNEI. The CDR3 region is CASSDPTSGRSSKTQYF. CDR3 sequence (DNA): TGTGCCAGCAGTGATCCGACTAGCGGGAGGTCGTCGAAGACCCAGTACTTC. The entire variable domain, with the rest obtained from reference TRBV2 and TRBJ2-5, is as follows: EPEVTQTPSHQVTQMGQEVILRCVPISNHLYFYWYRQILGQKVEFLVSFYNNEISEKSEIFDDQFSVERPDGSNFTLKIRSTKLEDSAMYFCASSDPTSGRSSKTQYFGPGTRLLVL.

The chain carries TRBV5-6 and TRBJ2-7; TRBD2 agrees at 8 bases. Per the germline V gene, CDR1 is SGHDT and CDR2 is YYEEEE. This CDR3 has 15 amino acids. V dropped 1 base and J dropped 2; count of bases not matched to a gene: 5. The CDR3, as DNA: TGTGCCAGCAGCTTGTTAGCGGGGTCCCCCTACGAGCAGTACTTC. As protein: CASSLLAGSPYEQYF.

The chain employs TRBV6-6 and TRBJ2-7; TRBD2 aligns across 9 bases. Losses at the gene ends were 0 bases for V and 2 bases for J; bases not matched to a gene: 5. The length of the CDR3 is 16 residues. Germline V gene data show CDR1 as MNHNY and CDR2 as SVGAGI (reference sequence). The CDR3 nucleotides read TGTGCCAGCAGTTACTCGTGGGTAGCGGGAGCCTACGAGCAGTACTTC. Protein sequence: CASSYSWVAGAYEQYF.

V and J are TRBV7-6 and TRBJ2-7; 9 bases match TRBD2. The CDR3 extends over 15 amino acids. V shed 4 bases and J 4 bases; nucleotides not matched to a gene: 8. From germline, CDR1 is SGHVS and CDR2 FNYEAQ. The CDR3 here is CASSSSGGQWYEQYF. The DNA of the CDR3 is TGTGCCAGCAGCTCCAGCGGGGGGCAATGGTACGAGCAGTACTTC.

This chain links TRBV5-1 with TRBJ2-3; D perhaps matches TRBD1 (6 bases). Trimming took off 3 bases at V and 3 bases at J, with 8 bases between the two ends. This CDR3 comprises 13 residues. The germline V gene has CDR1 SGHRS and CDR2 YFSETQ. The CDR3 reads CASSWTETDTQYF. CDR3 coding DNA: TGCGCCAGCAGCTGGACAGAGACAGATACGCAGTATTTT.

The V call is TRBV25-1, the J call TRBJ2-2; TRBD2 agrees at 10 bases. J was trimmed by 4 bases and V by 8 bases; bases with no gene match: 1. This CDR3 has 13 amino acids. CDR1 MGHDK and CDR2 SYGVNS come from the germline V gene. The CDR3 sequence is CASRLAGTGELFF. The DNA for the CDR3 is TGTGCCAGCCGACTAGCGGGCACCGGGGAGCTGTTTTTT.

The chain is built from TRBV6-5 and TRBJ2-4, with D perhaps TRBD1 (6 bases). The CDR3 has 12 amino acids. V lost 6 bases to trimming and J lost 5 bases, with 8 bases between them. Germline lookup yields CDR1 MNHEY and CDR2 SVGAGI. The CDR3 nucleotides read TGTGCCAGCAGCAGGGGCCAAAACATTCAGTACTTC. Amino acid sequence: CASSRGQNIQYF.

The chain joins TRBV9 to TRBJ1-6, with D perhaps TRBD1 (5 bases). CDR1 is SGDLS, CDR2 YYNGEE, per germline. V shed 0 bases and J shed 7 bases, with 17 bases lying between them. This CDR3 comprises 17 residues. The CDR3 spells CASSVATRGERNSPLHF. Here the CDR3 DNA reads TGTGCCAGCAGCGTAGCTACCCGGGGGGAAAGGAATTCACCCCTCCACTTT.

The chain couples TRBV2 to TRBJ1-2, with TRBD1 matching 9 bases. Germline CDR1 SNHLY, CDR2 FYNNEI. The CDR3 covers 16 residues. Trimming cost V 6 bases and J 3 bases; bases outside gene matches: 11. CDR3 protein: CASRALTGGADYGYTF. DNA of the CDR3: TGTGCCAGCAGGGCCTTAACAGGGGGCGCGGACTATGGCTACACCTTC.

In its sample, this clone was seen many times. The chain uses TRBV19 and TRBJ2-1; 9 bases agree with TRBD2. The length of the CDR3 is 16 residues. Germline CDR1 is LNHDA and CDR2 is SQIVND (reference sequence). Trimming took 5 bases from V and 0 from J; bases not matched to a gene: 5. The CDR3, as DNA: TGTGCCAGTAGTCAGGGCGGGAGGGGCTCCTACAATGAGCAGTTCTTC. It is translated as CASSQGGRGSYNEQFF.

This chain joins TRBV6-5 and TRBJ1-1; TRBD1 is a possible D gene (5 bases). Trimming left V 6 bases short and J 5 bases short, with 13 bases between. The CDR3 covers 13 residues. In germline, CDR1 is MNHEY, CDR2 SVGAGI. For the CDR3, the DNA is TGTGCCAGCAGCGCGGGGCGGGAGACTGAAGCTTTCTTT. Its translation: CASSAGRETEAFF.

V is TRBV28 and J is TRBJ2-7; 12 nucleotides agree with TRBD2. J was trimmed by 3 bases and V by 6 bases; bases with no gene match: 6. Germline V lookup: CDR1 MDHEN, CDR2 SYDVKM. CDR3 length equals 15 residues. CDR3: CASSRTSGVVYEQYF. The CDR3 nucleotides are TGTGCCAGCAGCCGGACTAGCGGGGTTGTCTACGAGCAGTACTTC. Full variable domain (rest looked up from reference TRBV28 and TRBJ2-7): DVKVTQSSRYLVKRTGEKVFLECVQDMDHENMFWYRQDPGLGLRLIYFSYDVKMKEKGDIPEGYSVSREKKERFSLILESASTNQTSMYLCASSRTSGVVYEQYFGPGTRLTVT.

The chain couples TRBV5-4 to TRBJ2-2; no clear D. The CDR3 contains 11 residues. Between the trimmed V and J ends, which lost 7 bases and 6 bases, there was a span of 7 bases. Germline CDR1 is SGHNT and CDR2 is YYREEE (reference sequence). The CDR3 sequence: CASLIAGELFF. The CDR3 coding sequence is TGTGCCAGCCTGATAGCCGGGGAGCTGTTTTTT.